This T cell receptor (beta chain) came from a study of cytomegalovirus exposure and HLA in healthy donors (dated by TCRdb to 2016 to 2017). Notes on the research overall: In an earlier analysis of several hundred of the donors, 276 Gb of sequence data and 90 million to 120 million unique TCR beta sequences from about 190 million T cells were reported. An early release covering just under 650 HLA-typed donors comprised about 290 gigabases of sequencing data and around 80 million unique TCR sequences. Of the 398 genotyped donors, 65% to 90% fell in the genetic ancestry cluster associated with self-reported Caucasian donors. The study aimed to test whether signatures of past pathogen exposure could be identified by cataloging public T cell receptors. The study profiled the T cell repertoires of under 700 subjects by immunosequencing and related them to cytomegalovirus serostatus. Along with the approximately 700-subject first cohort, a separate validation cohort of over 90 different subjects was used. To predict cytomegalovirus infection status, the study combined high-throughput TCR immunosequencing, statistical association of individual TCRs with disease status, and machine learning. In a later analysis, previously published TCR beta repertoires from 600 to 850 donors were re-analyzed and high-resolution HLA genotyping was added so that TCR occurrence patterns could be studied. In the later analysis, no new phenotypic data were used to find candidate immune exposures; instead, reliance was placed on TCR beta sequences and their occurrence across donors. In an earlier analysis of 550 to 700 of the donors, high-throughput TCR beta sequencing was used to judge whether each TCR beta V gene segment behaved as functional or pseudogenic. Donor age, sex, ethnicity and CMV serostatus were compiled together with the repertoire data. In a later genetic analysis, genome-wide SNP genotypes for about three fifths of the 666 donors were used, and that subset was treated as a discovery cohort. Every discovery cohort repertoire had been produced on one sequencing platform. Both class I and class II loci were covered by HLA typing, at four-digit resolution. The number of typed donors differed by locus: about 629-630 for A, B, C, DRB1 and DQB1; roughly 510 for DQA1; around 610 for DPA1; and about 450 for DPB1. Roughly five DR-DQ haplotypes were treated as single units for association and clustering because of strong linkage in the cohort. On average, around 240,000 unique TCR beta nucleotide sequences were sequenced per donor among about 400 genotyped donors of the cohort, with around 19% of those sequences being non-productive.

The cysteine opens and the phenylalanine closes a CDR3 of 15 amino acids. The retained sequence is limited to the CDR3, 45 bases, with the frame set at the first base. Per the germline V gene, SGHTA is the CDR1 and FQGTGA is the CDR2. V is cut back by 3 bases and J by 11 bases, with 12 bases in the junction unmatched. The library relied on the immunoSEQ multiplex PCR assay. The multiplex PCR relied on a mix of 60 forward primers for TCR Vbeta segments and 13 reverse primers for TCR Jbeta segments. The CDR3 region of rearranged TCR beta genes was amplified from genomic DNA by a multiplex PCR assay. Amplified TCR beta libraries were sequenced as 87-base-pair reads on the Illumina HiSeq System. On the authors' methods: In a later analysis, around 80 million unique TCR beta chains were counted across the approximately 670 repertoires, and roughly 10 million of these chains were shared by at least two donors. Raw reads were error-corrected and collapsed into unique sequences with a nearest-neighbor algorithm that merged closely related sequences to remove PCR and sequencing errors. To assign V, D and J gene segments, CDR3 sequences were aligned to IMGT reference sequences. For a sequence to be retained, a match of at least six nucleotides was required to both a V gene segment and a J gene segment. Rearrangements were called productive when the CDR3 lacked stop codons and stayed in frame with V and J; all others were non-productive. CDR3 was defined by IMGT convention, running from the second conserved V-encoded cysteine to the conserved J-encoded phenylalanine. The earlier analysis of about 500 of the donors excluded sequences that lacked an unambiguous match to a single V gene segment. An earlier analysis of almost 600 of the donors classified V segments as functional when productive rearrangements were above 56.7% and as segregating when the standard deviation between donors was above 5%. A statistical classification framework was built for diagnosing cytomegalovirus status from the catalog of TCR beta chain sequences. V and J gene assignment, in a later analysis, came from comparing TCR nucleotide sequences with IMGT/GENE-DB human TR gene sequences. In a later analysis, CDR3 sequences and most-parsimonious VDJ recombination scenarios were assigned using the TCRdist pipeline. In a later analysis, every TCR beta chain was defined by the combination of its CDR3 amino acid sequence and its V-gene family, and reads without a unique V-gene family were dropped. To address suspected cross-contamination and a sequencing artifact, a later analysis removed 592 highly shared, low-generation-probability nucleotide sequences. In a later analysis, a clonal expansion index for each public chain was calculated from normalized within-repertoire ranks of inferred template counts. In a later analysis, generation probabilities were computed with a VDJ recombination model fitted to out-of-frame rearrangements, and the resulting probabilities were checked against IGoR. In a later analysis, hypergeometric tests were used to score TCR-TCR, TCR-HLA and TCR-CMV co-occurrence, with a repertoire-size bias correction applied to TCR pairs. A later analysis estimated false discovery rates by permuting HLA or CMV assignments 20 times. A later analysis grouped co-occurring TCRs with DBSCAN, adding TCRdist sequence similarity when clustering within HLA-allele-positive subsets. Repertoires with fewer than 30,000 or more than 120,000 public chains were left out of co-occurrence clustering, as were a few repertoires with anomalous nucleotide sharing. Imported from immuneACCESS, the table was reduced by TCRdb to in-frame sequences with V and J called. These copies leave out some clones; in studies compared against another copy, an unresolved V gene accounts for under half, and the cause of the remainder is not known. V and J calls and clone size are copied from that table; D and trimming were computed from the DNA. The sample data list roughly 260,000 clones, and 84% of these were observed just once. The leading ten clones occupy about 2% of the sample.

The cohort consisted of 600 to 700 healthy bone marrow donors. All cohort members were sampled while nominally healthy, although unrecorded immune exposures were likely present. The donor was CMV seropositive and was included in the group of about 290 seropositive cohort members. Each donor provided a peripheral blood sample, and peripheral blood mononuclear cells were used for TCR beta sequencing. Genomic DNA was extracted from the blood cell samples with the Qiagen DNeasy Blood Extraction Kit. Findings and caveats that apply to the study as a whole: At a false discovery rate of 0.05, a later analysis linked fewer than 20,000 TCR beta sequences to specific HLA alleles. The study gave a list of 150 to 200 TCR beta chains associated with cytomegalovirus. It was suggested by the authors that the approach could potentially be generalized to other disease states and immunological phenotypes. A further reported finding was that TCR beta sequences accurately predicted the HLA-A and HLA-B alleles for most subjects in the first cohort. Because HLA typing was unavailable for some donors at each locus, only the typed subset was used in association tests. Because counts were too low, around 18 rarely observed V segments, including chromosome 9 orphons, were left out of the earlier analysis of a few hundred of the donors. CMV serostatus was the only immune exposure information available for the cohort. In both the original and validation cohorts, the classifier was reported to diagnose cytomegalovirus status with high specificity and sensitivity. A later analysis found that TCR association rates varied across HLA loci, with DRB1 alleles showing the most associated TCRs and HLA-C alleles the fewest. In a later analysis, several top co-occurrence clusters were reported to appear linked to parvovirus B19, influenza, CMV and Epstein-Barr virus. A later analysis found that HLA-associated TCR beta chains were more clonally expanded and had lower generation probabilities than equally common non-associated chains. A later analysis found that most CMV-associated TCR beta chains appeared HLA-restricted, with HLA associations seemingly driven largely by CMV exposure. Compared with the roughly 670-donor mean, donors in an Asian-associated ancestry cluster had fewer N-insertions in productive TCRs, according to a later genetic analysis. A group of highly shared sequence variants was considered likely to be a technical artifact of the sequencing pipeline. In vitro tests confirmed that a few of the cytomegalovirus-associated TCR beta chains recognize cytomegalovirus antigens. When HLA alleles, especially DR and DQ, strongly co-occurred, attributing TCR associations to individual alleles was difficult. Linkage disequilibrium might explain the correlated functional status among segregating V segments, but an unknown experimental factor could not be ruled out. Some IMGT-functional V segments, including TRBV6-2 and TRBV6-3, could not be distinguished by the 87-base-pair reads and were therefore excluded. Most TCR sequences were observed very rarely across donors, whereas some public TCRs were present in many individuals. An association between a missense DCLRE1C variant and V-gene and J-gene trimming of TCR beta chains was found in a later genetic analysis and replicated in an independent cohort. This cohort had only TCR beta chains sequenced, and the lack of alpha or paired-chain data limited which features could be detected. Sequencing depth was assumed to be roughly uniform across donors in the presence/absence analyses, though that assumption may not hold. In an earlier analysis of approximately 590 of the donors, most TCR beta V segments appeared in productive rearrangements about 87% or about 30% of the time, broadly matching IMGT annotations.

Concerning this clone itself: Its antigen specificity is not known. There are no base qualities to consult, and no much larger clone falls within one base.

The sequence joins TRBV7-3 to TRBJ2-5, with 10 bases matching TRBD2. The specimen sequenced was PBMCs. The receptor comes from a woman aged 40 to 49 in good health and CMV-seropositive. CDR3 reads: CASSFLAGDRREQYF. The DNA is TGTGCCAGCAGCTTCCTAGCGGGAGATCGAAGAGAGCAGTACTTC.